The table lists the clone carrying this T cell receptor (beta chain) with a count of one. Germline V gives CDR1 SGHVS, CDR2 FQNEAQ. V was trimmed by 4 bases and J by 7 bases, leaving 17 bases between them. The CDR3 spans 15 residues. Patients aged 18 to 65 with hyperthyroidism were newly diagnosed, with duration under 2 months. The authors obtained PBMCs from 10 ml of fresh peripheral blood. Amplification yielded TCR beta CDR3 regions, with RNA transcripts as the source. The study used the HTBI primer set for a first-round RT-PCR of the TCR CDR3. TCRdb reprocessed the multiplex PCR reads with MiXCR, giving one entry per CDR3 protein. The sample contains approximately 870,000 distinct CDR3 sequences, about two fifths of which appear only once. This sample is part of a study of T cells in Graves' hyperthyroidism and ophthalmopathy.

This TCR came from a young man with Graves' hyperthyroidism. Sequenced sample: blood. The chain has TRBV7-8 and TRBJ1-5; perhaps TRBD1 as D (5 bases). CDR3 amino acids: CASSSLLRVGQPQHF. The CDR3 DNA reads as TGTGCCAGCAGCTCACTCCTCAGGGTGGGCCAGCCCCAGCATTTT.